Listed below are T cell receptor beta chains from one sample, sequenced in a study of T cell changes during pregnancy in multiple sclerosis. TCRdb's table, derived via immunoSEQ multiplex PCR, lists solely in-frame clones and lacks some. The table shows 35,000 to 55,000 clones, with around nine tenths occurring only once. Sequences were derived from CD4+ T cells from peripheral blood mononuclear cells, sampled before pregnancy. These receptors came from a female donor with multiple sclerosis, enrolled in a pregnancy study. The CDR3 runs from the conserved cysteine through the conserved F or W. The D gene is left open where the match is weak. Rows may omit the clone size; those that give it use once, few, many or a size class.

d_call	clone_size	v_call	j_call	cdr3_nt	cdr3_aa
NA	NA	TRBV11-2	TRBJ1-1	TGTGCCAGCAGCCGCGGAGACAGGAGATATGAAGCTTTCTTT	CASSRGDRRYEAFF
NA	NA	TRBV2	TRBJ1-5	TGTGCCAGCAGTGCGGGGGGAATCCCCAATCAGCCCCAGCATTTT	CASSAGGIPNQPQHF
NA	NA	TRBV18	TRBJ1-1	TGTGCCAGCTCACCCCCAGGGAAGAACACTGAAGCTTTCTTT	CASSPPGKNTEAFF
TRBD1	NA	TRBV7-3	TRBJ2-7	TGTGCCAGCAGCCCTGAAGGGGGCCTAGGGGAGCAGTACTTC	CASSPEGGLGEQYF
NA	NA	TRBV7-9	TRBJ2-5	TGTGCCAGCAGCCACTCTCGGCGAGGGGAGACCCAGTACTTC	CASSHSRRGETQYF
TRBD1	few	TRBV28	TRBJ2-7	TGTGCCAGCAGTTCCTTTGACGCCCGGGACAGGAGCCATGGGCAGTACTTC	CASSSFDARDRSHGQYF
NA	NA	TRBV14	TRBJ2-7	TGTGCCAGCAGCCATCGGGATGTCTCCTACGAGCAGTACTTC	CASSHRDVSYEQYF
TRBD1	NA	TRBV5-1	TRBJ2-2	TGCGCCAGCAGCTTTCAAGGACAGGGGAACACCGGGGAGCTGTTTTTT	CASSFQGQGNTGELFF
TRBD1	NA	TRBV7-9	TRBJ1-4	TGTGCCAGCAGCCCAGGACAGGGCGAAAAACTGTTTTTT	CASSPGQGEKLFF
NA	NA	TRBV9	TRBJ2-2	TGTGCCAGCAGCGCACGGGGGTTCGCGAACACCGGGGAGCTGTTTTTT	CASSARGFANTGELFF
TRBD2	once	TRBV9	TRBJ2-1	TGTGCCAGCAGCGTAGTACCCGGGACTAGCGGGAAAGATGAGCAGTTCTTC	CASSVVPGTSGKDEQFF
NA	NA	TRBV5-1	TRBJ1-1	TGCGCCAGCAGCTCTCCAGGGCGCACGAACACTGAAGCTTTCTTT	CASSSPGRTNTEAFF
NA	NA	TRBV7-9	TRBJ1-4	TGTGCCAGCAGCATCCAATTCGGGGCTAATGAAAAACTGTTTTTT	CASSIQFGANEKLFF
NA	NA	TRBV7-9	TRBJ2-5	TGTGCCAGCAGCTTAGCTGGGGGGGAGACCCAGTACTTC	CASSLAGGETQYF
NA	NA	TRBV28	TRBJ1-2	TGTGCCAGCAGTTTGGAACAGCTCAACTATGGCTACACCTTC	CASSLEQLNYGYTF
NA	NA	TRBV7-3	TRBJ2-2	TGTGCCAGCAGCTTTCTAACGAACACCGGGGAGCTGTTTTTT	CASSFLTNTGELFF
NA	few	TRBV7-9	TRBJ1-1	TGTGCCAGCAGCTTAGATTCGGCAGGGTCTGGGACTGAAGCTTTCTTT	CASSLDSAGSGTEAFF
TRBD2	NA	TRBV7-6	TRBJ2-5	TGTGCCAGCAGCGGACTAGCGGGGCCCCAAGAGACCCAGTACTTC	CASSGLAGPQETQYF
NA	NA	TRBV9	TRBJ2-3	TGTGCCAGCAGCGGAGGGCGCCGCAATACGCAGTATTTT	CASSGGRRNTQYF
TRBD2	once	TRBV11-1	TRBJ2-1	TGTGCCAGCAGCTTCGGACTAGCAGCGATCAATGAGCAGTTCTTC	CASSFGLAAINEQFF
NA	NA	TRBV30	TRBJ1-5	TGTGCCTGGAGTAGGGGATATAGCAATCAGCCCCAGCATTTT	CAWSRGYSNQPQHF